This entry features one T cell receptor beta chain sequence. What it recognizes is unknown. The record originates from a study of cytomegalovirus exposure and HLA in healthy donors. Broader study findings: The dataset shows that most TCR sequences were rare, while some public TCRs occurred in many donors. There were a few CMV-associated chains whose specificity for CMV antigens was confirmed in vitro. The tendency of first-cohort TCR clusters to co-occur in the approximately 110 validation repertoires was the finding of a later analysis.

Germline lookup yields CDR1 SQVTM and CDR2 ANQGSEA. The CDR3 spans 18 residues. With 5 bases clipped from V and 0 bases from J, the junction kept 6 bases outside the gene matches. Sequencing was performed with immunoSEQ multiplex PCR; in TCRdb, only in-frame clones are kept and a portion is missing. The sample lists 200,000 to 250,000 clones; 85% to 95% were seen once. The chain carries TRBV29-1 and TRBJ2-6; 14 nucleotides line up with TRBD2. The TCR sequence derives from a woman aged 18 to 35 in good health and CMV-seronegative. Sequencing was performed on PBMCs. CDR3 sequence: CSVSGGTSGSSGANVLTF. The CDR3 DNA is TGCAGCGTTAGCGGCGGGACTAGCGGGAGCTCTGGGGCCAACGTCCTGACTTTC.